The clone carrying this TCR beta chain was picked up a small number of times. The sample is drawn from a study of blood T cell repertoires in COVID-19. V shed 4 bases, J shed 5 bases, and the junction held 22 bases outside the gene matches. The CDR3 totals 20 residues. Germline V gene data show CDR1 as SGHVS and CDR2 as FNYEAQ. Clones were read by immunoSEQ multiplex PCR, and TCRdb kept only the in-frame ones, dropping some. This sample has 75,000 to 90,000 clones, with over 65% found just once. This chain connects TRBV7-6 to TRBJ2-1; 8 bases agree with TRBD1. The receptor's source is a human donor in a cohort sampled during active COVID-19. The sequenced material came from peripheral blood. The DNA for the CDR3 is TGTGCCAGCAGCTCACAGGTAGAGGACAGGGCACACTTTAGCGACAATGAGCAGTTCTTC. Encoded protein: CASSSQVEDRAHFSDNEQFF.